Each of the 10 T cell receptor beta chains below was sequenced from the same sample in a study of naive and memory T cell subsets. RNA was extracted from 2 to 2.5 ml of whole blood of healthy adults. For blood and skin samples, reverse transcription used TCR alpha and beta constant primers. MiXCR, applied by TCRdb to the 5' RACE reads, yields one record per CDR3 protein. This sample carries approximately 24,000 distinct CDR3 sequences, around 25% of them seen once, and the ten largest clones take approximately 1.8%. The receptors derive from a female donor in good health.

There are a few counts of this clonotype. The chain combines TRBV7-9 with TRBJ2-1; TRBD1 matches at 7 bases. CDR1 SEHNR and CDR2 FQNEAQ come from the germline V gene (reference sequence). Trimming cost V 5 bases and J 5 bases; bases outside gene matches: 9. This CDR3 region has 15 residues. DNA of the CDR3: TGTGCCAGCAGCCCCCTTTGGACAGGCAACAATGAGCAGTTCTTC. Protein product: CASSPLWTGNNEQFF. The full variable domain, with the rest looked up from reference TRBV7-9 and TRBJ2-1, is DTGVSQNPRHKITKRGQNVTFRCDPISEHNRLYWYRQTLGQGPEFLTYFQNEAQLEKSRLLSDRFSAERPKGSFSTLEIQRTEQGDSAMYLCASSPLWTGNNEQFFGPGTRLTVL.

This clonotype was seen repeatedly, ten times or more. The chain uses TRBV4-3 and TRBJ2-2, with TRBD1 as a possible D gene (5 bases). CDR1 and CDR2 from the germline V gene are LGHNA and YSLEER. V lost 3 bases and J lost 6, with 14 bases in between. The CDR3 totals 15 residues. The DNA for the CDR3 is TGCGCCAGCAGCCAGAAGGGGTACAGTCCCGGGGAGCTGTTTTTT. Translation: CASSQKGYSPGELFF.

CDR3 nucleotide sequence: TGCAGCGTTGCACAGGGGACCTACGAGCAGTACTTC. Encoded protein: CSVAQGTYEQYF. The rearrangement uses TRBV29-1 and TRBJ2-7; 7 bases align to TRBD1. This CDR3 has 12 amino acids. CDR1 SQVTM and CDR2 ANQGSEA come from the germline V gene. V shed 4 bases and J 2 bases; nucleotides not matched to a gene: 2.

At least ten counts were recorded for this clonotype. V usage is TRBV4-1 and J usage is TRBJ2-1, with D possibly TRBD2 on 6 matching bases. This CDR3 is built from 16 residues. V was pared by 1 base and J by 1 base, with 11 bases between. Germline lookup yields CDR1 MGHRA and CDR2 YSYEKL. CDR3: CASSQGTGVSYNEQFF. The CDR3 DNA follows: TGCGCCAGCAGCCAAGGGACGGGAGTATCCTACAATGAGCAGTTCTTC.

J is TRBJ2-2 and V is TRBV5-1, with D hard to call. Trimming cost V 1 base and J 7 bases, with 5 bases left between them. The CDR3 contains 12 residues. Germline values: CDR1 SGHRS, CDR2 YFSETQ. This CDR3 is CASSLRFGELFF. CDR3 in DNA: TGCGCCAGCAGCTTGAGATTCGGGGAGCTGTTTTTT.

By its share, this clonotype is medium-sized. The rearrangement joins TRBV5-1 to TRBJ2-5; D is unclear. Germline V gives CDR1 SGHRS, CDR2 YFSETQ. With 0 bases removed from V and 3 bases from J, the gap between germline ends came to 0 bases. The CDR3 is 11 residues long. Written as DNA, the CDR3 is TGCGCCAGCAGCTTGGAAGAGACCCAGTACTTC. Translated, it gives CASSLEETQYF.

The chain carries TRBV4-2 and TRBJ2-7, with 7 nucleotides matching TRBD2. The trim removed 3 bases at V and 5 bases at J, leaving 7 bases unmatched. The CDR3 consists of 14 residues. In germline, CDR1 is LGHNA, CDR2 YNFKEQ. The CDR3 coding sequence is TGTGCCAGCAGCCAGTACGGGGGGAGAGACGAGCAGTACTTC. Translating gives CASSQYGGRDEQYF.

The V call is TRBV12-3 or TRBV12-4, the J call TRBJ2-1; 13 nucleotides line up with TRBD2. V shed 5 bases and J 4 bases; nucleotides not matched to a gene: 8. The CDR3 contains 17 residues. CDR3 coding DNA: TGTGCCAGCAGTATACTAGCGGGGGGGTCCGGGTACAATGAGCAGTTCTTC. Amino acid sequence: CASSILAGGSGYNEQFF.

Judged by abundance, this clonotype is medium-sized. As DNA, the CDR3 is TGTGCCTCCCGGGACAGGGGTGACGGGGAGCAGTACTTC. This codes for CASRDRGDGEQYF. V and J are TRBV6-2 or TRBV6-3 and TRBJ2-7; TRBD1 agrees at 10 bases. V was clipped by 11 bases and J by 7 bases; unmatched bases: 11. The CDR3 length is 13 residues. Germline loops: CDR1 MNHEY, CDR2 SVGEGT.

J is TRBJ2-1 and V is TRBV29-1, with 9 bases lining up with TRBD2. Germline V CDR1 and CDR2: SQVTM, ANQGSEA. This CDR3 is built from 14 residues. J was trimmed by 11 bases and V by 8 bases; bases with no gene match: 16. The CDR3, as DNA: TGCAGCCTTGCCCACCCAGGGGCGGGGGGGAAGCAGTTCTTC. This encodes CSLAHPGAGGKQFF.